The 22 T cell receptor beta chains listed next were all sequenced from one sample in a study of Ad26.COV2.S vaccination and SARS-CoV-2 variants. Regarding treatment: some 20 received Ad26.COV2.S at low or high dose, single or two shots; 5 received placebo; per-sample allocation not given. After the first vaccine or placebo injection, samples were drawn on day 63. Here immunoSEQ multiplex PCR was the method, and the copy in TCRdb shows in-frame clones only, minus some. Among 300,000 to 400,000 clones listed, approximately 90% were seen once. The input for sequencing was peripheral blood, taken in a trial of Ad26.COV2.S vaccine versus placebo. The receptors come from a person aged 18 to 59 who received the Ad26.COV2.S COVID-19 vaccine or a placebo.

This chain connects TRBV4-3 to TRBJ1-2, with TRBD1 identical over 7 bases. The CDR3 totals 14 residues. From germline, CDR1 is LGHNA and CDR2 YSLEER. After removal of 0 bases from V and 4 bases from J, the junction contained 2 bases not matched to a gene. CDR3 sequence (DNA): TGCGCCAGCAGCCAAGAACAGGGGACCTATGGCTACACCTTC. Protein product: CASSQEQGTYGYTF.

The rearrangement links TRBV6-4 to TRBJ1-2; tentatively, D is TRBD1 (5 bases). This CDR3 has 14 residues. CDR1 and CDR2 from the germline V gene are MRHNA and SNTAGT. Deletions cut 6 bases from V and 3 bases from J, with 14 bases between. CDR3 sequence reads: CASRGGGDDYGYTF. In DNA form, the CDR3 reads TGTGCCAGCAGAGGCGGGGGGGATGACTATGGCTACACCTTC.

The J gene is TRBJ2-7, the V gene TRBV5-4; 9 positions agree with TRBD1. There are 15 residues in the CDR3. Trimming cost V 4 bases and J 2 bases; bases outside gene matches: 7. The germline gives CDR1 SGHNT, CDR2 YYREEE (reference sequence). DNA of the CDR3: TGTGCCAGCAGCCCGCAGGACAGGGGCCCCTACGAGCAGTACTTC. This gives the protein CASSPQDRGPYEQYF.

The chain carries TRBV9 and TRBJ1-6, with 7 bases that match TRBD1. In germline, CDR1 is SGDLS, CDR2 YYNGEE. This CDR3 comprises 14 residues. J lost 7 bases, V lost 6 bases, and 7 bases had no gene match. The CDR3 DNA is TGTGCCAGCAAGCCGGGACAGACAAATTCACCCCTCCACTTT. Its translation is CASKPGQTNSPLHF. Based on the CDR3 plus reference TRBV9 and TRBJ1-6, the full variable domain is DSGVTQTPKHLITATGQRVTLRCSPRSGDLSVYWYQQSLDQGLQFLIQYYNGEERAKGNILERFSAQQFPDLHSELNLSSLELGDSALYFCASKPGQTNSPLHFGNGTRLTVT.

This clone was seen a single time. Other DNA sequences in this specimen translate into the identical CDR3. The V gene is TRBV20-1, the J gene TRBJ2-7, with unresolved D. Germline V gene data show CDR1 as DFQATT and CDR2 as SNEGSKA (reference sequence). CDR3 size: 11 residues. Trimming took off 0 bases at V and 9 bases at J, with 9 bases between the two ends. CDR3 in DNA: TGCAGTGCTAGAGATGGTCGTGGGCAGTACTTC. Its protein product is CSARDGRGQYF.

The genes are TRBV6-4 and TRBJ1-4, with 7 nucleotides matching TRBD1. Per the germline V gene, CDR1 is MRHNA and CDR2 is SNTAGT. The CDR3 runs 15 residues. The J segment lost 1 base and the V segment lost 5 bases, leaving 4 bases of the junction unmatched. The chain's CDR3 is CASSTNRGTNEKLFF. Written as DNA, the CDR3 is TGTGCCAGCAGTACTAACAGGGGAACTAATGAAAAACTGTTTTTT.

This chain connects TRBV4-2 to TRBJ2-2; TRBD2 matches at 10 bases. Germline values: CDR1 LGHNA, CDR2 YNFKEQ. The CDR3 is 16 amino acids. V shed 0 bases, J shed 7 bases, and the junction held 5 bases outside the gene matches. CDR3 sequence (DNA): TGTGCCAGCAGCCAAGAAGCTAGCGGGAGCGGCGGGGAGCTGTTTTTT. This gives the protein CASSQEASGSGGELFF.

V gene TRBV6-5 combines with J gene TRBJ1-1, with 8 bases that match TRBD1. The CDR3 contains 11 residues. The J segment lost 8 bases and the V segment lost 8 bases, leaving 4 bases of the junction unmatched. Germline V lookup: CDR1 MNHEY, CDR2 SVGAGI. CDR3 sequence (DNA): TGTGCCAGCGAACGACAGGGGGAAGCTTTCTTT. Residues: CASERQGEAFF.

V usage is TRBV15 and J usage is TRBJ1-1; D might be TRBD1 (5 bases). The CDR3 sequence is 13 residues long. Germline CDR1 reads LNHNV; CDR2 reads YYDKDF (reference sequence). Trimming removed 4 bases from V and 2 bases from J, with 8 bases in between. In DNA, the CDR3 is TGTGCCACCAGCAAGGACACAAACACTGAAGCTTTCTTT. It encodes CATSKDTNTEAFF.

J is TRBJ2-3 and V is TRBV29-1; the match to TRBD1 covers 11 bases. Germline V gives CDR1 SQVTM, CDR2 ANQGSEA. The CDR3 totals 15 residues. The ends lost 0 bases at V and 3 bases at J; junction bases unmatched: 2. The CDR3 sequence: CSVEDRDRGTDTQYF. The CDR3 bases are TGCAGCGTTGAAGATCGGGACAGGGGGACAGATACGCAGTATTTT.

For the CDR3, the DNA is TGCAGCGTTGAAGCTGGGACTAGCGGGAGCTCCTACGAGCAGTACTTC. Amino acid sequence: CSVEAGTSGSSYEQYF. The J gene is TRBJ2-7, the V gene TRBV29-1; 14 bases match TRBD2. The germline V gene encodes CDR1 SQVTM and CDR2 ANQGSEA. The CDR3 totals 16 residues. V gave up 1 base and J gave up 0 bases; unmatched junction bases: 2.

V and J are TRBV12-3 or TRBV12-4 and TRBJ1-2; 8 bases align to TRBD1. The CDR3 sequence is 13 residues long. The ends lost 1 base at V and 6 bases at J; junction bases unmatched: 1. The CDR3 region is CASSLGTGNGYTF. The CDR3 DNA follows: TGTGCCAGCAGTTTAGGGACAGGGAATGGCTACACCTTC.

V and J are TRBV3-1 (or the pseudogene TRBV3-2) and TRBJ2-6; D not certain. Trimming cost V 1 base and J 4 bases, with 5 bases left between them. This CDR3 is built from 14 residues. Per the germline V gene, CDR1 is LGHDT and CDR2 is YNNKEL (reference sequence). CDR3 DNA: TGTGCCAGCAGCCAAGGTTCAGGGGCCAACGTCCTGACTTTC. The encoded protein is CASSQGSGANVLTF.

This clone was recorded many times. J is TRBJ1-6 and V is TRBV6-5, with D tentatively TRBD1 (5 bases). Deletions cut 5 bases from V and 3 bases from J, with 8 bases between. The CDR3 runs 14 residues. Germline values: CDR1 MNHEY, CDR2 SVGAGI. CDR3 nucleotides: TGTGCCAGCAGTCTACAGGTCTATAATTCACCCCTCCACTTT. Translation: CASSLQVYNSPLHF.

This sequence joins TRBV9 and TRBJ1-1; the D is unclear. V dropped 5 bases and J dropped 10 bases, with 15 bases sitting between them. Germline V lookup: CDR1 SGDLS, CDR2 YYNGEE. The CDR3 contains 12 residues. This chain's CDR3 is CASSELEVGAFF. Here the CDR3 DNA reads TGTGCCAGCAGTGAATTGGAGGTCGGAGCTTTCTTT.

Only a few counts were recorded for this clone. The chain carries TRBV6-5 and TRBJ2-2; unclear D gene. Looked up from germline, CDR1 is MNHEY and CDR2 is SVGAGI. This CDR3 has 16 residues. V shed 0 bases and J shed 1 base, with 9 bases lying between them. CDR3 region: CASSYSFYLNTGELFF. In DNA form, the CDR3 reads TGTGCCAGCAGTTACTCGTTTTACTTGAACACCGGGGAGCTGTTTTTT.

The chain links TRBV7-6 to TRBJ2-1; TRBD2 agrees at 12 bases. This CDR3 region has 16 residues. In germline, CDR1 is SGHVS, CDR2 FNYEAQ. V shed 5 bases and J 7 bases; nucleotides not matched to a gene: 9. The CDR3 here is CASSRRLAGVWNEQFF. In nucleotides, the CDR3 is TGTGCCAGCAGCCGGAGACTAGCGGGAGTATGGAATGAGCAGTTCTTC.

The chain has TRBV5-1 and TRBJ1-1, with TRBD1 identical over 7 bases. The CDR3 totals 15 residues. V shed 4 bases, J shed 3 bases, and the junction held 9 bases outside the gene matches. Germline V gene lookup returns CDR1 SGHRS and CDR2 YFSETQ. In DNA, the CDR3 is TGCGCCAGCAGCAACCGACAGGGAGGGTACACTGAAGCTTTCTTT. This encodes CASSNRQGGYTEAFF. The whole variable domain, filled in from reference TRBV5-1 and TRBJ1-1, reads KAGVTQTPRYLIKTRGQQVTLSCSPISGHRSVSWYQQTPGQGLQFLFEYFSETQRNKGNFPGRFSGRQFSNSRSEMNVSTLELGDSALYLCASSNRQGGYTEAFFGQGTRLTVV.

Here the CDR3 DNA reads TGTGCCAGCAGTTGGACACCTGACTCCTATAATTCACCCCTCCACTTT. Translating it yields CASSWTPDSYNSPLHF. V gene TRBV27 combines with J gene TRBJ1-6, with D maybe TRBD1 (5 bases). The CDR3 spans 16 residues. The germline CDR1 and CDR2 sequences are MNHEY and SMNVEV (reference sequence). V was trimmed by 4 bases and J by 0 bases, leaving 10 bases between them.

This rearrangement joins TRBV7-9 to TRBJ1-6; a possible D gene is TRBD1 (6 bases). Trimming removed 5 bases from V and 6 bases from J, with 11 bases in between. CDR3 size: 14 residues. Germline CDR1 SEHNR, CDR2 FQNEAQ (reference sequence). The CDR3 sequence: CASSHTGSNSPLHF. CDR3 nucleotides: TGTGCCAGCAGCCATACAGGGTCTAATTCACCCCTCCACTTT.

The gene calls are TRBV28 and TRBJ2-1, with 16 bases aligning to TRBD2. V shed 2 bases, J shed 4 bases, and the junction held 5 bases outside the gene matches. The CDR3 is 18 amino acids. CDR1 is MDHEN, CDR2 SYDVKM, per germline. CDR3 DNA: TGTGCCAGCAGTTTACGGGGACTAGCGGGAGGGTATTACAATGAGCAGTTCTTC. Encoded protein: CASSLRGLAGGYYNEQFF. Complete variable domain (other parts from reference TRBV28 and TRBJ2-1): DVKVTQSSRYLVKRTGEKVFLECVQDMDHENMFWYRQDPGLGLRLIYFSYDVKMKEKGDIPEGYSVSREKKERFSLILESASTNQTSMYLCASSLRGLAGGYYNEQFFGPGTRLTVL.

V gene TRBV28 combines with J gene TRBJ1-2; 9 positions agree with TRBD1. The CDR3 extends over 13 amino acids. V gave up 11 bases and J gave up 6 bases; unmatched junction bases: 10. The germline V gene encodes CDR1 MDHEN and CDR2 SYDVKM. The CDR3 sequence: CAVPDRGVDGYTF. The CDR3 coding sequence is TGTGCCGTACCGGACAGGGGTGTCGATGGCTACACCTTC.